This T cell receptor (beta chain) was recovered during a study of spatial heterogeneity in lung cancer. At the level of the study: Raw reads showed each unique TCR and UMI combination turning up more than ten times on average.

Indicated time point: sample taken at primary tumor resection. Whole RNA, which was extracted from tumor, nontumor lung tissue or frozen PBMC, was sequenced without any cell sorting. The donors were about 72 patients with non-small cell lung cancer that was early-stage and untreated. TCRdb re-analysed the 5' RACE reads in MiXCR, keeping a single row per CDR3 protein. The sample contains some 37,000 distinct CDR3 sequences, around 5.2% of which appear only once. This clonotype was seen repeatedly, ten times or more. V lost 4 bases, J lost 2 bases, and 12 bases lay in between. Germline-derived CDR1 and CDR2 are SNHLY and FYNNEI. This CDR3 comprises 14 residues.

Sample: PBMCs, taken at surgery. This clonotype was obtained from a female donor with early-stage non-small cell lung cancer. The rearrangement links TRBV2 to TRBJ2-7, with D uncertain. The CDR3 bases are TGTGCCAGCAGTGCTGCTAGAGGCGCCTACGAGCAGTACTTC. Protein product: CASSAARGAYEQYF.